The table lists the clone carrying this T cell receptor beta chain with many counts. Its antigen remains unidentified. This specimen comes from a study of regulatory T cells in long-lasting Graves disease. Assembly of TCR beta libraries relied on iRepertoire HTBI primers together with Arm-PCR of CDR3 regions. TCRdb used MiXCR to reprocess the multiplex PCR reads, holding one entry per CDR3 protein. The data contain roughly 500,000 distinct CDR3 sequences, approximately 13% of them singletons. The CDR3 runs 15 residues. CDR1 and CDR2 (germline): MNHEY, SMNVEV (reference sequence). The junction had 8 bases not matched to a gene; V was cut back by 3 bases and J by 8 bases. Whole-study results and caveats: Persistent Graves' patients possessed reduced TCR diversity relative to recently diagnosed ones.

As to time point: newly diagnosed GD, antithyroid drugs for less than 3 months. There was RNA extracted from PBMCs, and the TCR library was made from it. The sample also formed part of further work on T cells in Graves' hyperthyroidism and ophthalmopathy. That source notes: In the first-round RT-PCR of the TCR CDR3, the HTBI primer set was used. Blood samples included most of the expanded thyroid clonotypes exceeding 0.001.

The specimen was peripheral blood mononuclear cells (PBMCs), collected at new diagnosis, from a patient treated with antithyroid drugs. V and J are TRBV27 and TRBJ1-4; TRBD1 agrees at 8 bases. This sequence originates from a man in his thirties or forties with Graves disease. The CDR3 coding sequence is TGTGCCAGCAGTTTGGGCAGGGGGCGCGTGGAAAAACTGTTTTTT. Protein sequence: CASSLGRGRVEKLFF. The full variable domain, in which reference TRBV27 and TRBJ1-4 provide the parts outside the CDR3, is EAQVTQNPRYLITVTGKKLTVTCSQNMNHEYMSWYRQDPGLGLRQIYYSMNVEVTDKGDVPEGYKVSRKEKRNFPLILESPSPNQTSLYFCASSLGRGRVEKLFFGSGTQLSVL.